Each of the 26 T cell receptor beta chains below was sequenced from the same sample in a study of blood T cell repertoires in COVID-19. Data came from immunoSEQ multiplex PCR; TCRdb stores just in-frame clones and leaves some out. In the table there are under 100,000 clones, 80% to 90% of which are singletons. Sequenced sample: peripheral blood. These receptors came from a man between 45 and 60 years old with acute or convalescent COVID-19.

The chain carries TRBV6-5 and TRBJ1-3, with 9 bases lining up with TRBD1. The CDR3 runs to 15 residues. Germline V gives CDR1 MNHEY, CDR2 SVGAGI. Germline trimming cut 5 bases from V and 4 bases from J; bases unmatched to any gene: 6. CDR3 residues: CASSPGQGLGNTIYF. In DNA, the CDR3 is TGTGCCAGCAGTCCGGGACAGGGCCTAGGAAACACCATATATTTT.

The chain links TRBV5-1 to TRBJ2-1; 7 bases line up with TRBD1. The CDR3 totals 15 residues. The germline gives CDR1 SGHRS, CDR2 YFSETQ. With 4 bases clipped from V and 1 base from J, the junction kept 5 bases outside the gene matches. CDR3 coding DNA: TGCGCCAGCAGCACCGGACAGGTATCCTACAATGAGCAGTTCTTC. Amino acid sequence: CASSTGQVSYNEQFF.

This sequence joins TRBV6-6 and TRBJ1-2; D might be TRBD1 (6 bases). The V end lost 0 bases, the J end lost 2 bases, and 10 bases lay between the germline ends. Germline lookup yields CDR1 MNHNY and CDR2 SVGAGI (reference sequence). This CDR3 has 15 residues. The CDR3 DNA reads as TGTGCCAGCAGTTACTCGATGGGGGCAAACTATGGCTACACCTTC. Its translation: CASSYSMGANYGYTF.

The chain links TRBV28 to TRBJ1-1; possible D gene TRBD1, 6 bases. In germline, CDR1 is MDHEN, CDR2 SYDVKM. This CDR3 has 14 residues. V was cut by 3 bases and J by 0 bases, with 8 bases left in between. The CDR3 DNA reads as TGTGCCAGCAGTTTGCAGGGGTTGAACACTGAAGCTTTCTTT. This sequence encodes CASSLQGLNTEAFF.

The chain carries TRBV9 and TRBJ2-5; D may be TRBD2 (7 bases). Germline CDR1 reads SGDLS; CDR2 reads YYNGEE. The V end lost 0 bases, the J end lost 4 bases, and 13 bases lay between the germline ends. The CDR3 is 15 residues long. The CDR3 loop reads CASSVEVGGPETQYF. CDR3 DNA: TGTGCCAGCAGCGTAGAGGTGGGGGGGCCAGAGACCCAGTACTTC.

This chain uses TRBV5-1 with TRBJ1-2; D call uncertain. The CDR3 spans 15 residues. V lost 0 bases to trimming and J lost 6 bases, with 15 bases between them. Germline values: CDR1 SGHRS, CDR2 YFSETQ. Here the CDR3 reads CASSLDRFSINGYTF. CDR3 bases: TGCGCCAGCAGCTTGGATCGGTTCTCCATTAATGGCTACACCTTC.

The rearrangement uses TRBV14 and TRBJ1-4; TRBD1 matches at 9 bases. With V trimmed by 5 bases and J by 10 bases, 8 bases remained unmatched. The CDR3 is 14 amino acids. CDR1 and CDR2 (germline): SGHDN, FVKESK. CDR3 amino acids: CASSAQGATGKLFF. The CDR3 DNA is TGTGCCAGCAGCGCACAGGGGGCAACTGGAAAACTGTTTTTT.

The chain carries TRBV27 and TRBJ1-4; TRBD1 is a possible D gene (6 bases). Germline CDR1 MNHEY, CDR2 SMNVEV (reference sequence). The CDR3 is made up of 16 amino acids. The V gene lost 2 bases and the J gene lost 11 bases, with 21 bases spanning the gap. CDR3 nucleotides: TGTGCCAGCAGTTTAGGCTGGGGAGGGGGTGTCGAGAAACTGTTTTTT. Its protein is CASSLGWGGGVEKLFF.

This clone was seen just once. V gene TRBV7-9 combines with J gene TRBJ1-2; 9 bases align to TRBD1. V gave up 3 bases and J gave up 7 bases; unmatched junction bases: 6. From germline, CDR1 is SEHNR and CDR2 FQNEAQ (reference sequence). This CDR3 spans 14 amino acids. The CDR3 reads CASSFRDREFGYTF. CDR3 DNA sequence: TGTGCCAGCAGCTTCAGGGACAGGGAATTTGGCTACACCTTC.

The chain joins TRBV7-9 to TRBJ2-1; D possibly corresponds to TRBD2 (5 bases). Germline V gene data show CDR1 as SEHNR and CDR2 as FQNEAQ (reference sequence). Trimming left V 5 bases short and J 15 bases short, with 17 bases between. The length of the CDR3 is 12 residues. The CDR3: CASSLLDYRAFF. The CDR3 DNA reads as TGTGCCAGCAGCCTTCTTGACTACAGAGCGTTCTTC.

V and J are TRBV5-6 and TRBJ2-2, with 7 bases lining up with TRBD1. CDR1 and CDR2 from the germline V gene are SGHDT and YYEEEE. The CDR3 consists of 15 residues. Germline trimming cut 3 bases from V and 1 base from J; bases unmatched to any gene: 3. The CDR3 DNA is TGTGCCAGCAGCTGGGGACAGCTGAACACCGGGGAGCTGTTTTTT. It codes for CASSWGQLNTGELFF.

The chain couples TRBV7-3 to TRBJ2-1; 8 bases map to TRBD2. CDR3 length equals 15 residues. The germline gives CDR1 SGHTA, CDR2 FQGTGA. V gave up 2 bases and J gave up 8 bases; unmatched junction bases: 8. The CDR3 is CASSLEGGLGYEQFF. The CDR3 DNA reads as TGTGCCAGCAGCTTAGAAGGGGGACTAGGATATGAGCAGTTCTTC.

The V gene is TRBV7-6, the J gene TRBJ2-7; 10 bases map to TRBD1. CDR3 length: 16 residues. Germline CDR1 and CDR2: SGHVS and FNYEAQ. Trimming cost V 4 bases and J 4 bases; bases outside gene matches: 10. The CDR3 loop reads CASSSNRDRGGYEQYV. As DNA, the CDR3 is TGTGCCAGCAGCTCAAACCGGGACAGGGGAGGGTACGAGCAGTACGTC.

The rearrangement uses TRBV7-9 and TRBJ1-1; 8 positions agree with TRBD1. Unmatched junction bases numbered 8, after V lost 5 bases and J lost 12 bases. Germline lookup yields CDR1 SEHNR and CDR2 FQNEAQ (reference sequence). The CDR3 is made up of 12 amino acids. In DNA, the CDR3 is TGTGCCAGCAGCCCCCGGACAGGGAGGCCTTTCTTT. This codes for CASSPRTGRPFF.

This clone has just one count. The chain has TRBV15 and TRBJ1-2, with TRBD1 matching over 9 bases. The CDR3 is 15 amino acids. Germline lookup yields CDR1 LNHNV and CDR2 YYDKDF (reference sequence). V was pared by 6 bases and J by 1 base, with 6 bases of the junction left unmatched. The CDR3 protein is CATRGTGSRNYGYTF. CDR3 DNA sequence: TGTGCCACCAGGGGGACAGGGAGCCGTAACTATGGCTACACCTTC.

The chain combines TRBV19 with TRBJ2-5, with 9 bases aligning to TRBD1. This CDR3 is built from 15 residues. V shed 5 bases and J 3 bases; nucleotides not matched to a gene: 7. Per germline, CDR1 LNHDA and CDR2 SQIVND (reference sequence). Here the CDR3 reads CASSGLGTGKETQYF. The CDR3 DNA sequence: TGTGCCAGTAGTGGTCTCGGGACAGGGAAAGAGACCCAGTACTTC.

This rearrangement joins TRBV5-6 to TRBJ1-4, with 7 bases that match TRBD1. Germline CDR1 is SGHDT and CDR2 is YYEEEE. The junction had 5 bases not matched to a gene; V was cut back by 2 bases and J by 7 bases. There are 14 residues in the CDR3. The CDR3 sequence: CASSFLRQGEKLFF. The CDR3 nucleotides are TGTGCCAGCAGCTTTCTAAGACAGGGTGAAAAACTGTTTTTT.

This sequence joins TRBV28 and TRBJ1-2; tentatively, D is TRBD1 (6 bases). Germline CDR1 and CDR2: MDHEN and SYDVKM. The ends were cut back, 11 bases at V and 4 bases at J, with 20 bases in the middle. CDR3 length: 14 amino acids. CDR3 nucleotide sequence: TGTGCCGTAAACTTGGACATGGGGGCCTATGGCTACACCTTC. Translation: CAVNLDMGAYGYTF.

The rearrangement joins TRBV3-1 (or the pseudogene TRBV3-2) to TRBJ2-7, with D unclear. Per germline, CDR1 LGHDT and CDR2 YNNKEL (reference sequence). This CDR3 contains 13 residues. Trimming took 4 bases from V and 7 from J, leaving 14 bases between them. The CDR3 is CASSPYGRREQYV. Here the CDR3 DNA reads TGTGCCAGCAGCCCTTATGGGCGAAGGGAGCAGTACGTC.

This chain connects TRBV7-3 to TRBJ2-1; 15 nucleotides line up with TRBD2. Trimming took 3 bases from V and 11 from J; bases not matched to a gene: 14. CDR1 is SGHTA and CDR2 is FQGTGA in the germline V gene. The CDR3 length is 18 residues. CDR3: CASSFPHGLAGGQLKQFF. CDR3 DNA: TGTGCCAGCAGCTTCCCCCACGGACTAGCGGGGGGGCAATTGAAGCAGTTCTTC.

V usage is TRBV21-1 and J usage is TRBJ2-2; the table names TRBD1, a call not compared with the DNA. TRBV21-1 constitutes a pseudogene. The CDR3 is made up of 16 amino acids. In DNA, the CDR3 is TGTGCCAGCAGCAAAGCGCTTGACAGGGAAACCGGGGAGCTGTTTTTT. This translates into CASSKALDRETGELFF.

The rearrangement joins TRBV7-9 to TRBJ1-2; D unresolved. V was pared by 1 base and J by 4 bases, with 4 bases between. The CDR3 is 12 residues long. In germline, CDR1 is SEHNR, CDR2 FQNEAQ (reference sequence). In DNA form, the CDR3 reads TGTGCCAGCAGCTTAGACAGCTATGGCTACACCTTC. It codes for CASSLDSYGYTF.

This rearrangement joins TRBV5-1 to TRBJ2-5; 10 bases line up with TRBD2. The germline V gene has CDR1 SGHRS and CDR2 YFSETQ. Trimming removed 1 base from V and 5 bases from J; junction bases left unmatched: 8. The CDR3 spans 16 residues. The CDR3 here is CASSLTIAGGVETQYF. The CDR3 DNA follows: TGCGCCAGCAGCTTGACCATAGCGGGGGGAGTGGAGACCCAGTACTTC.

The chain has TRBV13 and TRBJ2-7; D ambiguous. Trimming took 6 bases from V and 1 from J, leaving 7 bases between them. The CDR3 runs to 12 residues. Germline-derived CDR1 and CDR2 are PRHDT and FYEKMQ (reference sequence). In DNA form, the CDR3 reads TGTGCCAGCAGTACGGTTTCCTACGAGCAGTACTTC. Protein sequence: CASSTVSYEQYF. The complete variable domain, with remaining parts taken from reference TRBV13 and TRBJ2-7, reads AAGVIQSPRHLIKEKRETATLKCYPIPRHDTVYWYQQGPGQDPQFLISFYEKMQSDKGSIPDRFSAQQFSDYHSELNMSSLELGDSALYFCASSTVSYEQYFGPGTRLTVT.

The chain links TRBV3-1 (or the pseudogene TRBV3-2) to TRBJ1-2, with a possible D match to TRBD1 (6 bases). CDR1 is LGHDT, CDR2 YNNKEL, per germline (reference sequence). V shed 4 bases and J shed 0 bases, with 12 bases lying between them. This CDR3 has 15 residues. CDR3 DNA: TGTGCCAGCAGCCTAGTGGACAGTTCTAACTATGGCTACACCTTC. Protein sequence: CASSLVDSSNYGYTF.

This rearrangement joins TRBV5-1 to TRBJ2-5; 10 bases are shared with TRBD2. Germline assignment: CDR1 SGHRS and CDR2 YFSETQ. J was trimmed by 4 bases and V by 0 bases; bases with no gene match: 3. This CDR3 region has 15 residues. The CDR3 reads CASSLAIAGGETQYF. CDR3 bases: TGCGCCAGCAGCTTGGCGATAGCGGGGGGAGAGACCCAGTACTTC.